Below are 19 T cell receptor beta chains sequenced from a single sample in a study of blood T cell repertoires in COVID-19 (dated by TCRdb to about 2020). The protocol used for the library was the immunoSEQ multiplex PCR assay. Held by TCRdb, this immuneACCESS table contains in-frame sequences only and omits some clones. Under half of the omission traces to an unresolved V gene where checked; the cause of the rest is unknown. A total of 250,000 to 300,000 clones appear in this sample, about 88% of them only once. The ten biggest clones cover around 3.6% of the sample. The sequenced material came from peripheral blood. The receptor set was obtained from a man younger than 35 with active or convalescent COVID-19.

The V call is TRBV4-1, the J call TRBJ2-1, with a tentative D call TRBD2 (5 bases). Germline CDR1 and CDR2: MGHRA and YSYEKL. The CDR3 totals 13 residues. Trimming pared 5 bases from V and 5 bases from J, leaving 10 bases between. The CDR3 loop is CASSGGSDNEQFF. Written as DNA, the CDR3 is TGCGCCAGCAGCGGAGGTTCGGACAATGAGCAGTTCTTC.

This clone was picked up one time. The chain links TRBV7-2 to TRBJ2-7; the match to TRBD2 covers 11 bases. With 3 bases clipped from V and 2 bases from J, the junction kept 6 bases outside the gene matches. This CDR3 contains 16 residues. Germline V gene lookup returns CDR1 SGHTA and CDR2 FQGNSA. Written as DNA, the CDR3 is TGTGCCAGCAGCTTTATGGCTAGCGGGGGGACCTACGAGCAGTACTTC. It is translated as CASSFMASGGTYEQYF.

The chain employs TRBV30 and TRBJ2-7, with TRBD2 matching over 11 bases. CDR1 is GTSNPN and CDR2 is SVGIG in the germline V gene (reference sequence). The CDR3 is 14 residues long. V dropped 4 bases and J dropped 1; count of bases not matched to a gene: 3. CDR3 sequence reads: CAWNSGGASYEQYF. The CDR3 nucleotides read TGTGCCTGGAATAGCGGGGGGGCTTCCTACGAGCAGTACTTC.

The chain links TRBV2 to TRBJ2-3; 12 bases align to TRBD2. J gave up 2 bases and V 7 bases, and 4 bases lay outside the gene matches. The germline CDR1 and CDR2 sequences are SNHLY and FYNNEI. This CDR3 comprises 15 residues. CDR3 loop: CASIGLAGFTDTQYF. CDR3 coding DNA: TGTGCCAGCATTGGACTAGCGGGATTCACAGATACGCAGTATTTT.

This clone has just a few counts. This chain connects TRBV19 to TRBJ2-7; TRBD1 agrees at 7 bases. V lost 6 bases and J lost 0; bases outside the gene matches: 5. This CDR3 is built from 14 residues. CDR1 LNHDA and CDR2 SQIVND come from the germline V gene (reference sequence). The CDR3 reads CASSGQAISYEQYF. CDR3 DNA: TGTGCCAGTAGCGGACAGGCCATCTCCTACGAGCAGTACTTC. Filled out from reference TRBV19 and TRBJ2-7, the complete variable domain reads DGGITQSPKYLFRKEGQNVTLSCEQNLNHDAMYWYRQDPGQGLRLIYYSQIVNDFQKGDIAEGYSVSREKKESFPLTVTSAQKNPTAFYLCASSGQAISYEQYFGPGTRLTVT.

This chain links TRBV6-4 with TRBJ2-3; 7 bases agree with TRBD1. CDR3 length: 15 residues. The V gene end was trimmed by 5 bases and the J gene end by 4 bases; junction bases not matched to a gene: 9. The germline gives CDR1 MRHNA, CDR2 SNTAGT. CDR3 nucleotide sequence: TGTGCCAGCAGTAGACAGGGTCGGAGCGCAGATACGCAGTATTTT. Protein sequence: CASSRQGRSADTQYF.

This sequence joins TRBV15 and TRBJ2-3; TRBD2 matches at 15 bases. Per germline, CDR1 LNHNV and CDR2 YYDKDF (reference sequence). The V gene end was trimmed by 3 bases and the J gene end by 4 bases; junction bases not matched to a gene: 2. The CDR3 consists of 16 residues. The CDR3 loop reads CATSRGLAGGADTQYF. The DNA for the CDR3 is TGTGCCACCAGCAGGGGACTAGCGGGGGGAGCAGATACGCAGTATTTT.

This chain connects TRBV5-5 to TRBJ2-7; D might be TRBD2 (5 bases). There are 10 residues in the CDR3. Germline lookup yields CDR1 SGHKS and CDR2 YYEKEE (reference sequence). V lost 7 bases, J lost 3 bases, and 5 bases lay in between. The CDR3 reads CASEGYEQYF. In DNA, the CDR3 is TGTGCCAGCGAGGGCTACGAGCAGTACTTC.

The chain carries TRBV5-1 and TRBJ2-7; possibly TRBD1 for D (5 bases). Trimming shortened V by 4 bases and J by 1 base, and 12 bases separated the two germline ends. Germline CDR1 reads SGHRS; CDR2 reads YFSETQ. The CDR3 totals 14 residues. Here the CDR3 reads CASSLWGRSYEQYF. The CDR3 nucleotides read TGCGCCAGCAGCCTGTGGGGCAGGTCCTACGAGCAGTACTTC.

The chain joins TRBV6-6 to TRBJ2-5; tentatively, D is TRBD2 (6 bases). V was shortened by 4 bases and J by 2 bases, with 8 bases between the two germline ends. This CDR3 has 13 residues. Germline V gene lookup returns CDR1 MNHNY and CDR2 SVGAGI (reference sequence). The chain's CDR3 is CASSFAGQETQYF. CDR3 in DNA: TGTGCCAGCAGTTTCGCGGGGCAAGAGACCCAGTACTTC.

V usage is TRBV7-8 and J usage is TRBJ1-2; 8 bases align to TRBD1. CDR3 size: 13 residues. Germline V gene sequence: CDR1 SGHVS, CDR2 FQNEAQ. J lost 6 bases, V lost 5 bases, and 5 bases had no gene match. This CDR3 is CASSPRTGNGYTF. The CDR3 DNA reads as TGTGCCAGCAGCCCCCGGACAGGGAATGGCTACACCTTC.

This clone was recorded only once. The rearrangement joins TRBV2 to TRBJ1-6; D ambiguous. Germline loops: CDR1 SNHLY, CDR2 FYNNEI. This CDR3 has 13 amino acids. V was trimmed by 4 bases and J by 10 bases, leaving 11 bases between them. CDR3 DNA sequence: TGTGCCAGCAGTGGGACCCGGGAATCACCCCTCCACTTT. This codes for CASSGTRESPLHF.

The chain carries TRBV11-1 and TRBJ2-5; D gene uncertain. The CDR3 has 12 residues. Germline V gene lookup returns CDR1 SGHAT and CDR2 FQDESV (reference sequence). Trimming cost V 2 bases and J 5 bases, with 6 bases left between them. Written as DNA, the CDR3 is TGTGCCAGCAGCTTATGGGCGGAGACCCAGTACTTC. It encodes CASSLWAETQYF.

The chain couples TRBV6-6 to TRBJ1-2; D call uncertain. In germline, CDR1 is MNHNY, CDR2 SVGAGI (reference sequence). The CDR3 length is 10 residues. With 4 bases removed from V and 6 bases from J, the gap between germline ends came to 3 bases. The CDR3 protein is CASSSNGYTF. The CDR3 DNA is TGTGCCAGCAGTTCCAATGGCTACACCTTC.

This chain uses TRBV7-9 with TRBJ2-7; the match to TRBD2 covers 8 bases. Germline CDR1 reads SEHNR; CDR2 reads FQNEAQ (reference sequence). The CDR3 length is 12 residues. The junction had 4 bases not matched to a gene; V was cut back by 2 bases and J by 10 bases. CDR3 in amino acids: CASSLIAGPQYF. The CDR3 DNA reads TGTGCCAGCAGCTTAATAGCGGGGCCCCAGTACTTC.

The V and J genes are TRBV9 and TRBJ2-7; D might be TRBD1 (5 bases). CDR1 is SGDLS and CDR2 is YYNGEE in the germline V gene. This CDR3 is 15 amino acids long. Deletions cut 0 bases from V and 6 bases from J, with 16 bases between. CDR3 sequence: CASSVGISDILEQYF. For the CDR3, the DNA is TGTGCCAGCAGCGTAGGTATTTCGGACATCCTCGAGCAGTACTTC.

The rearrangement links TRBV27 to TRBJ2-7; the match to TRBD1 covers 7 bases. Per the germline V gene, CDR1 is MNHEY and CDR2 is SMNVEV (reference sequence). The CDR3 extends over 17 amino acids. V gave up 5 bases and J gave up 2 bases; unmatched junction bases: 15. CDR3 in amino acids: CASSTRQRTGEAYEQYF. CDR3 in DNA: TGTGCCAGCAGTACACGACAAAGGACAGGAGAAGCCTACGAGCAGTACTTC.

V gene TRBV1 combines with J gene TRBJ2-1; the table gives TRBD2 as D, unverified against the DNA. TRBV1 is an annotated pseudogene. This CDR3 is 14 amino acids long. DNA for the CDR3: TGCACCAGCACCAGGACTAGCGACTACAATGAGCAGTTCTTC. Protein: CTSTRTSDYNEQFF.

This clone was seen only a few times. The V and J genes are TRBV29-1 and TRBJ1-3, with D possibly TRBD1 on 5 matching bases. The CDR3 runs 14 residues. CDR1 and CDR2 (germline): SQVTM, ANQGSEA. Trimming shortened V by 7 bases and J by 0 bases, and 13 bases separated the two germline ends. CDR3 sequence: CSALTVYSGNTIYF. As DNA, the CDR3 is TGCAGCGCCCTGACAGTTTACTCTGGAAACACCATATATTTT. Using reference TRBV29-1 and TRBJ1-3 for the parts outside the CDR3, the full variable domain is SAVISQKPSRDICQRGTSLTIQCQVDSQVTMMFWYRQQPGQSLTLIATANQGSEATYESGFVIDKFPISRPNLTFSTLTVSNMSPEDSSIYLCSALTVYSGNTIYFGEGSWLTVV.